This T cell receptor beta chain was identified in a study of identical twins. The study's findings and limits: Fewer insertions characterized abundant cord blood beta clonotypes, whereas memory repertoires showed none.

The germline V gene has CDR1 MNHNS and CDR2 SASEGT. The CDR3 consists of 14 residues. Trimming pared 7 bases from V and 7 bases from J, leaving 19 bases between. TCRdb re-called the 5' RACE reads with MiXCR, one entry per CDR3 protein. Of 700,000 or so distinct CDR3 sequences in the sample, less than 25% were seen once. In its sample, this clonotype was seen a few times. Antigen specificity is unknown. These records were also assigned to another study, of T cells expressing NK-cell markers.

Sequences were obtained from PBMCs. V and J are TRBV6-1 and TRBJ2-5, with D possibly called TRBD1 or TRBD2 (5 bases each). The clonotype originates from a young woman in good health. CDR3 sequence (DNA): TGTGCCAGCATTCATCGGGACCCCCGCGGGACCCAGTACTTC. Translation gives CASIHRDPRGTQYF.